These T cell receptor beta chains were read from a single sample in a study of control samples from healthy donors and cancer patients. The assay was immunoSEQ multiplex PCR, and TCRdb's table has in-frame clones only and misses some. The data show over 30,000 clones, around 86% seen once. Material for sequencing was PBMCs. The receptors derive from a woman between 35 and 50 years old with lung cancer. Both conserved end residues are part of each CDR3. The order of the fields is D gene, clone size, J gene, V gene, CDR3 DNA, CDR3 protein. A D gene is named only where the DNA matches it firmly. Clone size is shown for a subset of rows, as once, few, many or a class of expanded clone.

>NA|NA|TRBJ1-2|TRBV5-6
TGTGCCAGCAGCTTGGGAACAGGGCTTGGCTATGGCTACACCTTC
CASSLGTGLGYGYTF
>NA|NA|TRBJ1-2|TRBV27
TGTGCCAGCAGTTTAAATGGCGATGGATATGGCTACACCTTC
CASSLNGDGYGYTF
>TRBD2|NA|TRBJ2-1|TRBV2
TGTGCCAGCAGGGGACTAGCGGGGGGAAATGAGCAGTTCTTC
CASRGLAGGNEQFF
>NA|NA|TRBJ2-3|TRBV29-1
TGCAGCGTTGCAGGGGAGAGGACAGATACGCAGTATTTT
CSVAGERTDTQYF
>TRBD1|NA|TRBJ1-1|TRBV14
TGTGCCAGCAGCCTGGACAGGGTGGTAACTTTCTTT
CASSLDRVVTFF
>TRBD1|NA|TRBJ1-5|TRBV5-6
TGTGCCAGCAGCTTGGAAGGGACAGGGGGTCAGCCCCAGCATTTT
CASSLEGTGGQPQHF
>NA|NA|TRBJ1-6|TRBV19
TGTGCCAGTAGTATAAGGGAGGGGAATTCACCCCTCCACTTT
CASSIREGNSPLHF
>NA|NA|TRBJ1-5|TRBV2
TGTGCCAGCCACACAGGGCGGATGGAGCCCCAGCATTTT
CASHTGRMEPQHF
>NA|NA|TRBJ1-4|TRBV5-4
TGTGCCAGCAGCTTGGCCGGGATAACTAATGAAAAACTGTTTTTT
CASSLAGITNEKLFF
>NA|once|TRBJ1-2|TRBV5-5
TGTGCCAGCAGCATCCGGGACGCTTCGGGCTATGGCTACACCTTC
CASSIRDASGYGYTF
>NA|NA|TRBJ2-2|TRBV7-7
TGTGCCAGCAGCTTAGAGCTGAACACCGGGGAGCTGTTTTTT
CASSLELNTGELFF
>NA|NA|TRBJ2-7|TRBV27
TGTGCCAGCAGTTTATCGAGGGGGGCGTCCTCCTACGAGCAGTACTTC
CASSLSRGASSYEQYF
>TRBD1|NA|TRBJ1-5|TRBV6-2/TRBV6-3
TGTGCCAGCAGTTATGGTACAGGGGTGCACCAGCCCCAGCATTTT
CASSYGTGVHQPQHF
>TRBD1|once|TRBJ2-5|TRBV11-1
TGTGCCAGCAGCCTCCGGGACAGGGGGCTTCAAGAGACCCAGTACTTC
CASSLRDRGLQETQYF
>NA|NA|TRBJ1-3|TRBV29-1
TGCAGCGTTGTGGACGGCGGCTCTGGAAACACCATATATTTT
CSVVDGGSGNTIYF
>NA|once|TRBJ1-6|TRBV5-1
TGCGCCAGCAGCTTGGAGAATTCACCCCTCCATTTT
CASSLENSPLHF
>NA|once|TRBJ1-1|TRBV9
TGTGCCAGCAGCGTAGATCCGGGCGGCACTGAAGCTTTCTTT
CASSVDPGGTEAFF
>NA|NA|TRBJ1-5|TRBV7-8
TGTGCCAGCAGCTCGCCGGGGTACGACCAGCCCCAGCATTTT
CASSSPGYDQPQHF
>NA|NA|TRBJ2-4|TRBV6-2/TRBV6-3
TGTGCCAGCAGTTATGTAGAGGGGTGGAACATTCAGTACTTC
CASSYVEGWNIQYF